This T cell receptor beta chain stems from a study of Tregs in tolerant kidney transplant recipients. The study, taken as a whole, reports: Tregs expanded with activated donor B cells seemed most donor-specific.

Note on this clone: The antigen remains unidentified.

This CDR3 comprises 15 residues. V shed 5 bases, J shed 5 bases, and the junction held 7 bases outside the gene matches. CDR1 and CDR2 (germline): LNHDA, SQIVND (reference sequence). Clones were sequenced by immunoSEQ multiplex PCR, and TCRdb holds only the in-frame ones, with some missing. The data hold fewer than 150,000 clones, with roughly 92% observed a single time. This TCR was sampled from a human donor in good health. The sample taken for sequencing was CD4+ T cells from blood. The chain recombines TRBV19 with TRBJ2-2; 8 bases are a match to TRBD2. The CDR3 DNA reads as TGTGCCAGTAGTTTGCTAGCGGGTAAGACCGGGGAGCTGTTTTTT. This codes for CASSLLAGKTGELFF.